This T cell receptor beta chain came from a study of cytomegalovirus exposure and HLA in healthy donors. About this clone itself: Its antigen remains unknown.

Both 60 Vbeta primers and 13 Jbeta primers went into the PCR. Sequenced by immunoSEQ multiplex PCR; TCRdb stores in-frame clones only, minus some. There are under 200,000 clones in the sample; about 76% occur only once, and roughly 5.4% lies in the top ten. The CDR3 covers 14 residues. In germline, CDR1 is ENHRY, CDR2 SYGVKD. Unmatched junction bases numbered 7, after V lost 6 bases and J lost 8 bases. Study-wide results and caveats: Most of the TCR beta V segments (in an earlier analysis) were productive either about 87% or about 30% of the time.

The sample comprised PBMCs. This chain connects TRBV10-3 to TRBJ1-4; 9 positions agree with TRBD1. The receptor was derived from a woman younger than 35 in good health and CMV-seropositive. CDR3 in amino acids: CAIRGQGSDEKLFF. The CDR3 region has the DNA TGTGCCATCAGGGGACAGGGATCAGACGAAAAACTGTTTTTT.